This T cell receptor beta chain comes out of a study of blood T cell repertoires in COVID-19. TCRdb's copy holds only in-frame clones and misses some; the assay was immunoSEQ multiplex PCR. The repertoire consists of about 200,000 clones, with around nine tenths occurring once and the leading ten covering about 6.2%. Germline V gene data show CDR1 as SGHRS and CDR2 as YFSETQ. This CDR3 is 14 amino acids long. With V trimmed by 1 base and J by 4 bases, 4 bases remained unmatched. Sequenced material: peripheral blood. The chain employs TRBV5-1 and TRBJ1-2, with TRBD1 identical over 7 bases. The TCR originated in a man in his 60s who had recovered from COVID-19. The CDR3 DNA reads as TGCGCCAGCAGCTTGTCAGGGGGTTTCTATGGCTACACCTTC. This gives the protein CASSLSGGFYGYTF.